This TCR beta chain emerged from a study of T cell responses to AZD1222 COVID-19 vaccine. Study at large: Pooled samples include second doses given at about 4 or 12 weeks.

The CDR3 is made up of 11 amino acids. Germline assignment: CDR1 SGHRS and CDR2 YFSETQ. V gave up 0 bases and J gave up 14 bases, with 9 bases separating them. Using immunoSEQ multiplex PCR, the repertoire was profiled, and TCRdb retains in-frame clones only, with some absent. This sample has approximately 100,000 clones, with around 91% found just once. Whole-study results and caveats: Nearly half of spike-specific TCRs reportedly target unmutated variant regions. No repertoire was sampled before or during the peak T cell response, only after it.

On this clone: Its antigen is unidentified.

Sequences were derived from peripheral blood, sampled on day 0 of AZD1222 vaccination. The receptor was derived from an adult in good health. The chain recombines TRBV5-1 with TRBJ2-1; TRBD2 might be the D (6 bases). The CDR3: CASSLGGGEFF. The CDR3 coding sequence is TGCGCCAGCAGCTTGGGTGGAGGGGAGTTCTTC.